One sample yielded the 28 T cell receptor beta chains listed below, sequenced in a study of Ad26.COV2.S vaccination and SARS-CoV-2 variants. The treatment: some 20 received Ad26.COV2.S at low or high dose, single or two shots; 5 received placebo; per-sample allocation not given. Day 63 following the first vaccine or placebo injection was when the samples were taken. Data came from immunoSEQ multiplex PCR; TCRdb stores just in-frame clones and leaves some out. Counted here are more than 300,000 clones, about 88% occurring once; the ten biggest clones make up around 10%. The material was peripheral blood, obtained in a trial of Ad26.COV2.S vaccine versus placebo. The origin of the receptors is a person between 18 and 59 years old who received the Ad26.COV2.S COVID-19 vaccine or a placebo.

The chain carries TRBV3-1 (or the pseudogene TRBV3-2) and TRBJ2-1, with unresolved D. CDR1 and CDR2 from the germline V gene are LGHDT and YNNKEL (reference sequence). The CDR3 runs 13 residues. Trimming took off 1 base at V and 9 bases at J, with 10 bases between the two ends. CDR3 amino acids: CASSQVSPSEQFF. CDR3 coding DNA: TGTGCCAGCAGCCAAGTTAGTCCTAGTGAGCAGTTCTTC.

The chain has TRBV28 and TRBJ2-7, with TRBD1 matching over 7 bases. CDR3 length: 13 amino acids. Germline trimming cut 6 bases from V and 4 bases from J; bases unmatched to any gene: 6. Germline CDR1 reads MDHEN; CDR2 reads SYDVKM. CDR3 nucleotides: TGTGCCAGCAGACCCGGGACAGAGTACGAGCAGTACTTC. The encoded protein is CASRPGTEYEQYF. The full variable domain, its missing parts supplied by reference TRBV28 and TRBJ2-7, is DVKVTQSSRYLVKRTGEKVFLECVQDMDHENMFWYRQDPGLGLRLIYFSYDVKMKEKGDIPEGYSVSREKKERFSLILESASTNQTSMYLCASRPGTEYEQYFGPGTRLTVT.

The CDR3 region has the DNA TGCGCCAGCAGTACCGGGACAGTAGGCTCCGAGCAGTACTTC. It is translated as CASSTGTVGSEQYF. This chain connects TRBV10-2 to TRBJ2-7; TRBD1 matches at 7 bases. The length of the CDR3 is 14 residues. The germline gives CDR1 WSHSY, CDR2 SAAADI. The V segment lost 5 bases and the J segment 6 bases; nucleotides outside the gene matches: 10.

The V call is TRBV11-2, the J call TRBJ1-5; D ambiguous. The germline V gene encodes CDR1 SGHAT and CDR2 FQNNGV. Trimming cost V 0 bases and J 1 base, with 1 base left between them. The CDR3 is 13 residues long. CDR3 residues: CASSLESNQPQHF. DNA for the CDR3: TGTGCCAGCAGCTTAGAAAGCAATCAGCCCCAGCATTTT.

The chain links TRBV5-6 to TRBJ2-7, with unresolved D. The V gene lost 0 bases and the J gene lost 4 bases, with 8 bases spanning the gap. From germline, CDR1 is SGHDT and CDR2 YYEEEE. This CDR3 spans 13 amino acids. This CDR3 is CASSLGSLYEQYF. CDR3 DNA: TGTGCCAGCAGCTTGGGATCTCTGTACGAGCAGTACTTC.

The rearrangement joins TRBV4-3 to TRBJ1-5; D is possibly TRBD1 (5 bases). The length of the CDR3 is 15 residues. The V end was cut by 0 bases, the J end by 4 bases, with 10 bases between. Germline V gene data show CDR1 as LGHNA and CDR2 as YSLEER. The CDR3 sequence is CASSQDKAGNQPQHF. The CDR3, as DNA: TGCGCCAGCAGCCAAGATAAGGCAGGGAATCAGCCCCAGCATTTT.

The V call is TRBV28, the J call TRBJ1-1, with unresolved D. CDR1 and CDR2 from the germline V gene are MDHEN and SYDVKM. Trimming stripped 6 bases from V and 0 bases from J, with 11 bases between. The CDR3 totals 14 residues. CDR3 DNA: TGTGCCAGCAGGGCCTTCCTCTTGAACACTGAAGCTTTCTTT. Translated: CASRAFLLNTEAFF.

This clone has only one observation. The J gene is TRBJ1-1, the V gene TRBV4-3; a weak D match, TRBD1 (5 bases). Germline lookup yields CDR1 LGHNA and CDR2 YSLEER. V was cut by 0 bases and J by 0 bases, with 8 bases left in between. The CDR3 totals 15 residues. CDR3 protein: CASSQETDLNTEAFF. The CDR3 coding sequence is TGCGCCAGCAGCCAAGAGACAGATTTGAACACTGAAGCTTTCTTT.

The V gene is TRBV9, the J gene TRBJ2-1, with D tentatively TRBD2 (6 bases). From germline, CDR1 is SGDLS and CDR2 YYNGEE. The CDR3 has 15 amino acids. The V gene lost 3 bases and the J gene lost 6 bases, with 16 bases spanning the gap. The CDR3, as DNA: TGTGCCAGCAGCGGAACTAGCACCGTCGCCAATGAGCAGTTCTTC. Protein product: CASSGTSTVANEQFF.

The chain couples TRBV7-2 to TRBJ1-5; TRBD1 aligns across 8 bases. The CDR3 is made up of 16 amino acids. The V segment lost 5 bases and the J segment 6 bases; nucleotides outside the gene matches: 12. Germline V CDR1 and CDR2: SGHTA, FQGNSA. The CDR3 region has the DNA TGTGCCAGCAGCGCTCACGGGACAGGTTCGGGTCAGCCCCAGCATTTT. Translating gives CASSAHGTGSGQPQHF.

The chain has TRBV7-2 and TRBJ2-5; 10 bases are shared with TRBD2. CDR1 is SGHTA and CDR2 is FQGNSA in the germline V gene. The CDR3 runs 15 residues. J was trimmed by 4 bases and V by 4 bases; bases with no gene match: 6. The CDR3 DNA is TGTGCCAGCAGCTCAACTAGCGGGGTTAGAGAGACCCAGTACTTC. Amino acid sequence: CASSSTSGVRETQYF.

The chain links TRBV4-1 to TRBJ2-1, with D maybe TRBD2 (5 bases). V lost 4 bases and J lost 4, with 20 bases in between. Germline V gives CDR1 MGHRA, CDR2 YSYEKL. The CDR3 extends over 17 amino acids. CDR3 coding DNA: TGCGCCAGCAGCCCCCACGGAGCGGACCAGATTTACAATGAGCAGTTCTTC. Its protein product is CASSPHGADQIYNEQFF.

The chain links TRBV5-1 to TRBJ2-1, with 8 bases identical to TRBD1. The CDR3 covers 14 residues. V trimming: 4 bases; J trimming: 5 bases; junction bases outside the gene matches: 5. Germline V gene lookup returns CDR1 SGHRS and CDR2 YFSETQ. As DNA, the CDR3 is TGCGCCAGCAGCCACGGGACAGGTAACAATGAGCAGTTCTTC. Its translation is CASSHGTGNNEQFF.

V usage is TRBV6-1 and J usage is TRBJ2-2, with TRBD1 identical over 8 bases. This CDR3 has 17 residues. Germline lookup yields CDR1 MNHNS and CDR2 SASEGT. The V and J ends lost 4 bases and 6 bases, in that order; junction bases with no gene match: 13. CDR3 amino acids: CASSVMTGVGSAGELFF. The CDR3, as DNA: TGTGCCAGCAGTGTTATGACAGGGGTAGGGTCAGCCGGGGAGCTGTTTTTT.

V gene TRBV12-3 or TRBV12-4 combines with J gene TRBJ1-5, with D maybe TRBD1 (5 bases). The CDR3 spans 13 residues. Deletions cut 6 bases from V and 4 bases from J, with 10 bases between. CDR3 region: CASRSQGNQPQHF. DNA for the CDR3: TGTGCCAGCAGATCGCAGGGAAATCAGCCCCAGCATTTT.

The chain recombines TRBV28 with TRBJ2-2; D ambiguous. V lost 1 base and J lost 4, with 1 base in between. The CDR3 is made up of 12 amino acids. Germline CDR1 reads MDHEN; CDR2 reads SYDVKM. CDR3 in amino acids: CASSLFTGELFF. For the CDR3, the DNA is TGTGCCAGCAGTTTATTCACCGGGGAGCTGTTTTTT. The entire variable domain, with the rest obtained from reference TRBV28 and TRBJ2-2, is as follows: DVKVTQSSRYLVKRTGEKVFLECVQDMDHENMFWYRQDPGLGLRLIYFSYDVKMKEKGDIPEGYSVSREKKERFSLILESASTNQTSMYLCASSLFTGELFFGEGSRLTVL.

This chain uses TRBV11-2 with TRBJ2-1; the match to TRBD2 covers 10 bases. This CDR3 has 19 residues. The germline CDR1 and CDR2 sequences are SGHAT and FQNNGV. V was clipped by 5 bases and J by 0 bases; unmatched bases: 13. The CDR3 DNA sequence: TGTGCCAGCAGCGTGGTGACTAGCGGGCTGATGAGCTCCTACAATGAGCAGTTCTTC. It codes for CASSVVTSGLMSSYNEQFF.

The chain links TRBV29-1 to TRBJ2-5; D ambiguous. The germline V gene has CDR1 SQVTM and CDR2 ANQGSEA. CDR3 length: 11 amino acids. The V gene lost 7 bases and the J gene lost 3 bases, with 9 bases spanning the gap. The CDR3 sequence: CSGGTEETQYF. In DNA form, the CDR3 reads TGCAGCGGAGGTACCGAAGAGACCCAGTACTTC.

The chain links TRBV7-2 to TRBJ1-6, with no clear D. V was cut by 4 bases and J by 7 bases, with 11 bases left in between. The CDR3 is 14 amino acids. Looked up from germline, CDR1 is SGHTA and CDR2 is FQGNSA. CDR3: CASSSSHRNSPLHF. The CDR3 DNA follows: TGTGCCAGCAGCTCCTCCCATCGGAATTCACCCCTCCACTTT.

V is TRBV7-9 and J is TRBJ1-4, with 7 bases identical to TRBD1. Trimming took 4 bases from V and 8 from J; bases not matched to a gene: 10. The germline V gene encodes CDR1 SEHNR and CDR2 FQNEAQ (reference sequence). This CDR3 is 15 amino acids long. CDR3 loop: CASSSQGTVAEKLFF. The CDR3 bases are TGTGCCAGCAGCTCTCAGGGGACAGTAGCGGAAAAACTGTTTTTT.

The V and J genes are TRBV10-1 and TRBJ2-5; the D is unclear. Deletions cut 0 bases from V and 4 bases from J, with 9 bases between. The germline V gene has CDR1 WNHNN and CDR2 SYGVQD (reference sequence). This CDR3 is 14 amino acids long. This chain's CDR3 is CASSESLGPETQYF. The CDR3 DNA sequence: TGCGCCAGCAGTGAGTCTCTCGGGCCAGAGACCCAGTACTTC.

This chain uses TRBV27 with TRBJ1-6; possible D gene TRBD1, 5 bases. Trimming stripped 2 bases from V and 10 bases from J, with 12 bases between. Germline V CDR1 and CDR2: MNHEY, SMNVEV (reference sequence). This CDR3 region has 14 residues. CDR3 DNA: TGTGCCAGCAGTTTAGCGCAGGGCCGGTCACCCCTCCACTTT. It is translated as CASSLAQGRSPLHF.

The table lists this clone with a count of one. This rearrangement joins TRBV5-4 to TRBJ1-2; D gene ambiguous. CDR1 SGHNT and CDR2 YYREEE come from the germline V gene (reference sequence). The V gene lost 3 bases and the J gene lost 2 bases, with 5 bases spanning the gap. The CDR3 runs to 12 residues. CDR3: CASSSDNYGYTF. CDR3 nucleotides: TGTGCCAGCAGCTCAGACAACTATGGCTACACCTTC.

The gene calls are TRBV7-2 and TRBJ2-5; 12 bases fit TRBD2. The ends lost 2 bases at V and 4 bases at J; junction bases unmatched: 2. CDR1 and CDR2 from the germline V gene are SGHTA and FQGNSA. The CDR3 is made up of 15 amino acids. CDR3 loop: CASSLRLAGVETQYF. CDR3 nucleotide sequence: TGTGCCAGCAGCTTACGACTAGCGGGGGTAGAGACCCAGTACTTC.

The gene calls are TRBV28 and TRBJ1-2, with D hard to call. Between the trimmed V and J ends, which lost 5 bases and 8 bases, there was a span of 18 bases. The CDR3 loop spans 14 amino acids. Germline V gene sequence: CDR1 MDHEN, CDR2 SYDVKM. CDR3 sequence: CASSPSGTEGGYTF. CDR3 coding DNA: TGTGCCAGCAGTCCGAGCGGCACCGAGGGCGGCTACACCTTC.

In this sample, this clone turned up once. This chain links TRBV27 with TRBJ1-5; D gene uncertain. V lost 3 bases to trimming and J lost 4 bases, with 7 bases between them. Germline-derived CDR1 and CDR2 are MNHEY and SMNVEV (reference sequence). The CDR3 contains 13 residues. CDR3 nucleotides: TGTGCCAGCAGTTTTTTCGTTAATCAGCCCCAGCATTTT. Its translation is CASSFFVNQPQHF.

The rearrangement links TRBV4-1 to TRBJ2-4, with D possibly being TRBD1 (6 bases). Germline lookup yields CDR1 MGHRA and CDR2 YSYEKL. The CDR3 has 17 amino acids. Between the trimmed V and J ends, which lost 1 base and 0 bases, there was a span of 13 bases. CDR3 in DNA: TGCGCCAGCAGCCAAGGAAGGGCACAGGGAGCCAAAAACATTCAGTACTTC. It is translated as CASSQGRAQGAKNIQYF.

V and J are TRBV4-1 and TRBJ2-2; D is undetermined. The CDR3 consists of 13 residues. CDR1 is MGHRA, CDR2 YSYEKL, per germline. V lost 0 bases and J 8 bases, leaving 7 bases between the germline ends. The CDR3 DNA follows: TGCGCCAGCAGCCAAGATCTGAGGGGGGAGCTGTTTTTT. Translating gives CASSQDLRGELFF.